This T cell receptor (beta chain) was identified during a study of T-cell memory formation after mild COVID-19. Study-level background: Clusters were largely donor specific.

General study points: Whereas later expanders leaned CD4+, clones contracting day 15 to 85 showed a balanced CD4/CD8 makeup. Memory sampled before infection contained some responding clones, suggesting cross-reactive memory joined.

Concerning this clonotype: The antigen is undetermined.

TCRdb used MiXCR to reprocess the 5' RACE reads, holding one entry per CDR3 protein. The sample has some 210,000 distinct CDR3 sequences, around 16% seen once; the top ten hold 2.4%. The sequence was obtained from an adult woman who had mild COVID-19 (a few samples of this study predate the infection). Cell type and time point are not known. What was sequenced was PBMCs or a T cell subset sorted from them (not recorded which).

In DNA form, the CDR3 reads TGCAGCTCCGCGGGAGGGACTAGCACAGATACGCAGTATTTT. Translation gives CSSAGGTSTDTQYF. The genes are TRBV29-1 and TRBJ2-3, with 9 bases lining up with TRBD2. This CDR3 has 14 residues. The V segment lost 8 bases and the J segment 0 bases; nucleotides outside the gene matches: 6. Germline V gene sequence: CDR1 SQVTM, CDR2 ANQGSEA.